The 8 T cell receptor beta chains below come from one sample, sequenced in a study of shared clonotypes between healthy human individuals. Some clones are missing from TCRdb's copy, which holds only in-frame ones; the method was immunoSEQ multiplex PCR. The sample holds some 1 million clones, around 74% seen once. The sequenced sample consisted of memory CD4+ T cells sorted from blood. Subset in this sample: CD45RA-negative fraction. The receptor set was obtained from a man between 18 and 35 years old in good health.

This clone was seen only a few times. J is TRBJ2-5 and V is TRBV28, with a possible D match to TRBD2 (7 bases). Trimming shortened V by 2 bases and J by 5 bases, and 15 bases separated the two germline ends. The CDR3 runs to 15 residues. CDR1 MDHEN and CDR2 SYDVKM come from the germline V gene. Here the CDR3 DNA reads TGTGCCAGCAGTTTAGGTGGGGGGGCCAAGGAGACCCAGTACTTC. Protein: CASSLGGGAKETQYF.

V and J are TRBV10-3 and TRBJ1-5; the D is unclear. The CDR3 loop spans 12 amino acids. Germline-derived CDR1 and CDR2 are ENHRY and SYGVKD. The V gene lost 5 bases and the J gene lost 11 bases, with 13 bases spanning the gap. Here the CDR3 reads CAISSADRTQHF. The CDR3 coding sequence is TGTGCCATCAGTTCAGCAGATCGGACCCAGCATTTT.

The genes are TRBV2 and TRBJ2-5; 14 positions match TRBD2. The CDR3 is 15 residues long. CDR1 SNHLY and CDR2 FYNNEI come from the germline V gene. Trimming cost V 7 bases and J 4 bases; bases outside gene matches: 5. In DNA, the CDR3 is TGTGCCAGCAATTGGGGACTAGCGGGAGTAGAGACCCAGTACTTC. Translated: CASNWGLAGVETQYF.

The gene calls are TRBV7-9 and TRBJ2-2, with D perhaps matching TRBD1 (6 bases). There are 16 residues in the CDR3. CDR1 and CDR2 from the germline V gene are SEHNR and FQNEAQ (reference sequence). Trimming shortened V by 5 bases and J by 0 bases, and 13 bases separated the two germline ends. CDR3 in DNA: TGTGCCAGCAGCGCGGAACAGGGAACGAACACCGGGGAGCTGTTTTTT. It yields the protein CASSAEQGTNTGELFF.

The rearrangement uses TRBV28 and TRBJ1-2; D unresolved. V was clipped by 5 bases and J by 1 base, with 11 bases between them. Germline V gives CDR1 MDHEN, CDR2 SYDVKM. The length of the CDR3 is 14 residues. CDR3 amino acids: CASSPPEGNYGYTF. In DNA, the CDR3 is TGTGCCAGCAGTCCGCCGGAGGGTAACTATGGCTACACCTTC.

The V gene is TRBV30, the J gene TRBJ1-6, with TRBD1 matching 9 bases. The V segment lost 1 base and the J segment 0 bases; nucleotides outside the gene matches: 7. This CDR3 spans 18 amino acids. In germline, CDR1 is GTSNPN, CDR2 SVGIG (reference sequence). The CDR3 nucleotides read TGTGCCTGGAGTGGGGGACAGGGTATGGGCTCCTATAATTCACCCCTCCACTTT. It yields the protein CAWSGGQGMGSYNSPLHF.

Concerning this clone itself: Other DNA variants within this sample encode the same CDR3. V and J are TRBV18 and TRBJ1-3, with D possibly being TRBD1 (6 bases). This CDR3 has 15 amino acids. Germline values: CDR1 KGHSH, CDR2 LQKENI. Between the trimmed V and J ends, which lost 3 bases and 4 bases, there was a span of 13 bases. The CDR3 reads CASSPEGGSGNTIYF. In DNA, the CDR3 is TGTGCCAGCTCACCCGAAGGGGGTTCAGGAAACACCATATATTTT.

The chain employs TRBV2 and TRBJ1-1; no definite D call. Germline assignment: CDR1 SNHLY and CDR2 FYNNEI. This CDR3 spans 11 amino acids. The ends were cut back, 5 bases at V and 11 bases at J, with 12 bases in the middle. The CDR3 is CASSPEGAAFF. The DNA of the CDR3 is TGTGCCAGCAGTCCGGAGGGCGCGGCTTTCTTT.